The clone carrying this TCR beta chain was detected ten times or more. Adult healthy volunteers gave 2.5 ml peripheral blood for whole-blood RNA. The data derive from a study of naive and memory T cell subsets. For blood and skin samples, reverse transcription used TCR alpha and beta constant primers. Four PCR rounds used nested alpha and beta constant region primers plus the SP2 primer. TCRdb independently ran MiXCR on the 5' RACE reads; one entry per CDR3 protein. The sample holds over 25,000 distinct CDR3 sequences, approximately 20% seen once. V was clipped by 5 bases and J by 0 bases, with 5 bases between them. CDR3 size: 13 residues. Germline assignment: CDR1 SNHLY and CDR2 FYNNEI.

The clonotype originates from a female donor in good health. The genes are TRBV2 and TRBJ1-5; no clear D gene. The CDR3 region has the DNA TGTGCCAGCAGTTACACTAGCAATCAGCCCCAGCATTTT. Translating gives CASSYTSNQPQHF.